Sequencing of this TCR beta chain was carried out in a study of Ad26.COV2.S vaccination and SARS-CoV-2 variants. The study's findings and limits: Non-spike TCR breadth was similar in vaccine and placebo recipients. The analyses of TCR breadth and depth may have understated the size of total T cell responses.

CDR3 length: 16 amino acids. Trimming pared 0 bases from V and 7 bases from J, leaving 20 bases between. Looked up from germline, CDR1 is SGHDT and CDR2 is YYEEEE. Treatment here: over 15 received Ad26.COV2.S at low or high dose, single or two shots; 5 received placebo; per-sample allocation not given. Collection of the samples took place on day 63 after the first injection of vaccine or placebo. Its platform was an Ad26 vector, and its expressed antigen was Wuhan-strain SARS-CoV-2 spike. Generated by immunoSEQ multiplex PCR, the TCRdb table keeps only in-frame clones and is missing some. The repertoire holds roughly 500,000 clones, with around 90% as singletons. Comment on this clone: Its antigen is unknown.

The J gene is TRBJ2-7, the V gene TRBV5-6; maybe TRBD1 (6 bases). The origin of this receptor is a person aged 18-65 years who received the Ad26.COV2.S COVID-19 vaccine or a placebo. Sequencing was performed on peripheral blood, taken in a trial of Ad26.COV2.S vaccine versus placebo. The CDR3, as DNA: TGTGCCAGCAGCTTGGTGCTTACAGGGCGGCCTGGTGAGCAGTACTTC. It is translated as CASSLVLTGRPGEQYF.